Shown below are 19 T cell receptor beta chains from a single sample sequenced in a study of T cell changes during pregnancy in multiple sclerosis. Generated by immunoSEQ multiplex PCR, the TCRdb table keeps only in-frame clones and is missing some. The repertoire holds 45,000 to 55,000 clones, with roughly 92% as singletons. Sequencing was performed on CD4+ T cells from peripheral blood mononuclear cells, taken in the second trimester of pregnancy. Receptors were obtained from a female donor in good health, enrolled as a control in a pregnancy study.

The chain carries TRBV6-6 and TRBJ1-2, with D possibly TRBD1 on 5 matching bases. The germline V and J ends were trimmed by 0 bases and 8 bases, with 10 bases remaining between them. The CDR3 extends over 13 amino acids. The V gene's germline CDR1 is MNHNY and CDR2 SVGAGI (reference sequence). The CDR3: CASSYSGEEGYTF. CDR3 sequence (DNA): TGTGCCAGCAGTTACTCAGGGGAGGAGGGCTACACCTTC.

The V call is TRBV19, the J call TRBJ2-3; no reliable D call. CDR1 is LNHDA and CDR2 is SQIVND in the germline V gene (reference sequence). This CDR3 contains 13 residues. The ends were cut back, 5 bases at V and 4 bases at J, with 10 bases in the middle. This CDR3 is CASSPPSADTQYF. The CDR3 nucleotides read TGTGCCAGTAGTCCTCCTAGTGCAGATACGCAGTATTTT.

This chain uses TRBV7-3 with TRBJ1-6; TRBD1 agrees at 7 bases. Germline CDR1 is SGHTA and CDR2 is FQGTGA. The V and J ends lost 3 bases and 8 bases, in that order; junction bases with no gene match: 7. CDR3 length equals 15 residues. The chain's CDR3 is CASSLRGLDDSPLHF. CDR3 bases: TGTGCCAGCAGCTTGAGGGGGCTTGATGATTCACCCCTCCACTTT.

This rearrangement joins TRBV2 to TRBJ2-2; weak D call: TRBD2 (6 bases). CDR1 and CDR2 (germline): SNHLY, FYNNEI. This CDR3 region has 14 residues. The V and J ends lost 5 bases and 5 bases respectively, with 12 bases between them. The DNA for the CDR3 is TGTGCCAGCAGTTCAGGTGGGAGGACCGGGGAGCTGTTTTTT. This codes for CASSSGGRTGELFF.

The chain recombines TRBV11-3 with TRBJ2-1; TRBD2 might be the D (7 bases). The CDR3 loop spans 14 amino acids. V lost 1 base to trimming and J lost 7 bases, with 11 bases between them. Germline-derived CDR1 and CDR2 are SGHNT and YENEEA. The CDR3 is CASSLGRGANEQFF. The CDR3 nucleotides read TGTGCCAGCAGCTTAGGCCGGGGGGCAAATGAGCAGTTCTTC.

The CDR3 DNA is TGTGCCAGCGGCCGCGGGGGGGCTGGCTACACCTTC. Its translation: CASGRGGAGYTF. The chain combines TRBV25-1 with TRBJ1-2; the D gene is possibly TRBD1 (6 bases). Germline values: CDR1 MGHDK, CDR2 SYGVNS. The CDR3 has 12 residues. The germline V and J ends were trimmed by 8 bases and 7 bases, with 14 bases remaining between them.

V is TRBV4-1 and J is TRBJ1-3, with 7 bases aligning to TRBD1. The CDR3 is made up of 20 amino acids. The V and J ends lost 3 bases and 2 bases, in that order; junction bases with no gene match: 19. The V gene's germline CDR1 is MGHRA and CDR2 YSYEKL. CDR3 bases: TGCGCCAGCAGCCAGTTCGTGACAGGGCTAATCCGGCTCCCTGGAAACACCATATATTTT. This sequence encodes CASSQFVTGLIRLPGNTIYF.

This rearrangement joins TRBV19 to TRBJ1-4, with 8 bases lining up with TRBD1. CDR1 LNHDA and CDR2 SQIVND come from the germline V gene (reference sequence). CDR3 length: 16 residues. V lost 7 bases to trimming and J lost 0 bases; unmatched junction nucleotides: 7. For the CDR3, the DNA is TGTGCCAGTATGGACAGGGCCTTTGCAACTAATGAAAAACTGTTTTTT. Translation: CASMDRAFATNEKLFF. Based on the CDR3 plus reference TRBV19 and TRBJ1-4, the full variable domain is DGGITQSPKYLFRKEGQNVTLSCEQNLNHDAMYWYRQDPGQGLRLIYYSQIVNDFQKGDIAEGYSVSREKKESFPLTVTSAQKNPTAFYLCASMDRAFATNEKLFFGSGTQLSVL.

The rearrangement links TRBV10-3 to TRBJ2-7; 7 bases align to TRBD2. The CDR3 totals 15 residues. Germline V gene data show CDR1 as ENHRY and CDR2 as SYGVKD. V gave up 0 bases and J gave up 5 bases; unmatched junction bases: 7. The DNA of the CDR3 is TGTGCCATCAGTGAGTCGAGGGGAGGGCAGAACGAGCAGTACTTC. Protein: CAISESRGGQNEQYF.

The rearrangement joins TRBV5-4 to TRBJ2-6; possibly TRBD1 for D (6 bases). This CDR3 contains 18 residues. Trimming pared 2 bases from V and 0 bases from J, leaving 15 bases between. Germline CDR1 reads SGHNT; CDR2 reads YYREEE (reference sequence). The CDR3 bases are TGTGCCAGCAGCTTTCCTTCACAGGGTTTCTCTGGGGCCAACGTCCTGACTTTC. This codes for CASSFPSQGFSGANVLTF.

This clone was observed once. The DNA of the CDR3 is TGTGCCAGCAGCTTAAGGGGCTCCTACGAGCAGTACTTC. Protein product: CASSLRGSYEQYF. This chain connects TRBV7-9 to TRBJ2-7, with D maybe TRBD1 (5 bases). CDR1 is SEHNR and CDR2 is FQNEAQ in the germline V gene (reference sequence). V shed 2 bases and J shed 0 bases, with 5 bases lying between them. The CDR3 length is 13 residues. Complete variable domain (other parts from reference TRBV7-9 and TRBJ2-7): DTGVSQNPRHKITKRGQNVTFRCDPISEHNRLYWYRQTLGQGPEFLTYFQNEAQLEKSRLLSDRFSAERPKGSFSTLEIQRTEQGDSAMYLCASSLRGSYEQYFGPGTRLTVT.

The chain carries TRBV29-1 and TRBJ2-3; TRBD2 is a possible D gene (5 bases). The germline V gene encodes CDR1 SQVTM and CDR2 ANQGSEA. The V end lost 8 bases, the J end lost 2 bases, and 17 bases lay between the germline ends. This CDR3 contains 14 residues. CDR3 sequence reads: CSTRPPGNTDTQYF. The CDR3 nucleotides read TGCAGCACCCGCCCCCCGGGAAACACAGATACGCAGTATTTT.

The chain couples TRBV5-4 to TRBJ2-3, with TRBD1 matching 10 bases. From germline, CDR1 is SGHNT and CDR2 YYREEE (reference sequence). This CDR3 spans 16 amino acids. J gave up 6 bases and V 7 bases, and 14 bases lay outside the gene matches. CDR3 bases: TGTGCCAGCCGGTCGTTGGGACAGGGGCTTCGGGATACGCAGTATTTT. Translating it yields CASRSLGQGLRDTQYF.

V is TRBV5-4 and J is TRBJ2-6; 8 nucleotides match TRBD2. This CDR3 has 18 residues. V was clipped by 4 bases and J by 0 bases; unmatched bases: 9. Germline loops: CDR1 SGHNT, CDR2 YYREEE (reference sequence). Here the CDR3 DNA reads TGTGCCAGCAGCCGGGGGGCCAGCGGGGGCTCTGGGGCCAACGTCCTGACTTTC. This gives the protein CASSRGASGGSGANVLTF.

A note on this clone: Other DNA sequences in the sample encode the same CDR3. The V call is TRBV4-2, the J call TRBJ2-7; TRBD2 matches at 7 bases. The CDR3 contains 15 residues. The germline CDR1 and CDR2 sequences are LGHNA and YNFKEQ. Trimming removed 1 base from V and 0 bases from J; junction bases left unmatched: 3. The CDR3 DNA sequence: TGTGCCAGCAGCCAAGTAAGCGGGACCTCCTACGAGCAGTACTTC. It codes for CASSQVSGTSYEQYF.

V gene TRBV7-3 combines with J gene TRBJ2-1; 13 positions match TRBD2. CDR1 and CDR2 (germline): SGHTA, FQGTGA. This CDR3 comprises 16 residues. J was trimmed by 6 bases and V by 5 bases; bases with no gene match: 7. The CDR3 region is CASSKWTSGSPNEQFF. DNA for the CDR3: TGTGCCAGCAGCAAGTGGACTAGCGGGAGCCCCAATGAGCAGTTCTTC.

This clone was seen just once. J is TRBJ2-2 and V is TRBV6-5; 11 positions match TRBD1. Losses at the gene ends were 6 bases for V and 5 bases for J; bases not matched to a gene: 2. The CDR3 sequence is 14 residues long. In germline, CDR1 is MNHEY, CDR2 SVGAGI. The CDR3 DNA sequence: TGTGCCAGCAGCCGGGACAGGGGGACCGGGGAGCTGTTTTTT. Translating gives CASSRDRGTGELFF.

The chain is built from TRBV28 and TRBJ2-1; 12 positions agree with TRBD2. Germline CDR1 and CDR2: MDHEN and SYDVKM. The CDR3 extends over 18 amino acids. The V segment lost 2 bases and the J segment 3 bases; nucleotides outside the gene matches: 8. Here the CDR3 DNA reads TGTGCCAGCAGTTTACCTAGACAGGGACTAGCGGGCTACAATGAGCAGTTCTTC. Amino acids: CASSLPRQGLAGYNEQFF.

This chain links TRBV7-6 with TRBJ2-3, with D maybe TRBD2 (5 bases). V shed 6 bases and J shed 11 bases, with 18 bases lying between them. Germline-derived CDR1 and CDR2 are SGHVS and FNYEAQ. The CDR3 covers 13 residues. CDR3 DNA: TGTGCCAGCAGAACCGGGCCTTCGGGGAGGCAGTATTTT. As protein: CASRTGPSGRQYF. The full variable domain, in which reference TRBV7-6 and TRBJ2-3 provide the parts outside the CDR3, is GAGVSQSPRYKVTKRGQDVALRCDPISGHVSLYWYRQALGQGPEFLTYFNYEAQQDKSGLPNDRFSAERPEGSISTLTIQRTEQRDSAMYRCASRTGPSGRQYFGPGTRLTVL.